This T cell receptor beta chain was retrieved from a study of blood T cell repertoires in COVID-19. Libraries were prepared by immunoSEQ multiplex PCR; TCRdb keeps only in-frame clonotypes and omits some of them. Altogether hundreds of thousands of clones are present, nearly 90% being singletons, with the ten largest covering more than 2%. CDR1 is SGHRS and CDR2 is YFSETQ in the germline V gene. This CDR3 is built from 15 residues. V trimming: 4 bases; J trimming: 6 bases; junction bases outside the gene matches: 7. The receptor's source is a middle-aged woman with acute COVID-19. The chain recombines TRBV5-1 with TRBJ1-5, with TRBD1 identical over 10 bases. The sample comprised PBMCs or T cells enriched from blood (not recorded which). CDR3 bases: TGCGCCAGCAGCCACGGACAGGGGGTCGGTCAGCCCCAGCATTTT. Its protein is CASSHGQGVGQPQHF.